Described below is a single T cell receptor (beta chain) sequence and its context. This clonotype was observed many times. The specificity of this receptor is unknown. Base quality data are lacking; no much larger clone is found one base away. The trim is 2 bases for V and 1 base for J, with a gap of 11 bases between the germline ends. Including cysteine and phenylalanine, the CDR3 has 15 amino acids. CDR3 DNA only is kept here, 45 bases in frame from base 1. CDR1 and CDR2 were assigned from the germline V gene as MGHDK and SYGVNS. TCRdb shows the sequencer as Illumina HiSeq 2500. Quantitative 5'-RACE with molecular barcodes was the method used to prepare the TCR beta libraries. The authors processed their data as follows. A new computational method, built on a probabilistic model of VDJ rearrangement, was used to identify disease-linked TCR variants. In-frame beta chains were kept once TCRdb had trimmed the public reads at Q25 with fastp and called clones with MiXCR. Each CDR3 protein appears once, grouped with its most common genes and DNA. In this record, the V and J calls reflect TCRdb's handling and not the investigators' own analysis. Present in this sample are tens of thousands of distinct CDR3 sequences, about 5.4% of which were seen just once. Together, the top ten hold around 2.2% of the sample.

The data originate from a study of CD8 T cells in ankylosing spondylitis (dated by TCRdb to 2015 to 2018). For the wider study: T cell receptor beta repertoires were profiled in healthy donors and ankylosing spondylitis patients so that disease-linked TCR variants could be found. Peripheral blood samples were taken, and synovial fluid was additionally collected from ankylosing spondylitis patients. The full study cohort comprised approximately 23 ankylosing spondylitis patients and some 100 healthy donors.

Overall study results and their limits: Some motif variants had previously been reported in the synovial fluid and blood of reactive arthritis patients, which suggests shared mechanisms of disease initiation. A TCR beta motif made up of several highly homologous amino acid variants appeared to be characteristic of blood from ankylosing spondylitis patients. The disease-linked clones showed a CD8+ phenotype and occurred at relatively low frequencies in peripheral blood. Significant enrichment of the disease-linked clones was reported in matched synovial fluid samples from ankylosing spondylitis patients.

The sequence came from a male donor with ankylosing spondylitis or in good health (not recorded which). The sequence is built from TRBV25-1 and TRBJ2-5; no confident D gene assignment can be made. The sample taken for sequencing was blood, either unsorted or a sorted T cell fraction (not recorded which). The CDR3 in this case is CASSEGDDFQETQYF. The nucleotide sequence is given as TGTGCCAGCAGTGAAGGGGATGACTTCCAAGAGACCCAGTACTTC.